This T cell receptor beta chain was obtained from a study of cytomegalovirus exposure and HLA in healthy donors. The CDR3 sequence is 13 residues long. V was shortened by 6 bases and J by 4 bases, with 9 bases between the two germline ends. Germline V CDR1 and CDR2: MDHEN, SYDVKM. The PCR used 60 Vbeta and 13 Jbeta primers. This table comes from immunoSEQ multiplex PCR, and its TCRdb copy is limited to in-frame clones, with some not included. In the table there are about 150,000 clones, approximately 80% of which are singletons. The rearrangement uses TRBV28 and TRBJ2-2; a weak D match, TRBD1 (5 bases). The material sequenced was PBMCs. The clonotype originates from a woman between 40 and 50 years old in good health and CMV-seronegative. CDR3 coding DNA: TGTGCCAGCAGCGGACACACCACCGGGGAGCTGTTTTTT. Protein sequence: CASSGHTTGELFF.